The rows below give T cell receptor beta chains drawn from one sample of a study of blood T cell repertoires in COVID-19. Sequenced by immunoSEQ multiplex PCR; TCRdb stores in-frame clones only, minus some. The repertoire holds approximately 110,000 clones, with 85% to 90% as singletons. The sample comprised peripheral blood. These receptors all stem from a woman aged 45-59 years with acute or convalescent COVID-19. The CDR3 runs from the conserved cysteine through the conserved F or W. A D gene is named only where the DNA matches it firmly. A clone size is listed for some rows: how often the clone was seen (once, few, many), or a class if it is expanded.

j_call v_call clone_size d_call cdr3_nt cdr3_aa
TRBJ2-2 TRBV24-1 . . TGTGCCATCCAGGCGCTTAACACCGGGGAGCTGTTTTTT CAIQALNTGELFF
TRBJ2-6 TRBV7-2 . . TGTGCCAGCAGCTCCGGACAGATAGATAGAGTCCTGACTTTC CASSSGQIDRVLTF
TRBJ2-7 TRBV6-5 . . TGTGCCAGCAGTTACTCGGACGGAGGGCCCTACGAGCAGTACTTC CASSYSDGGPYEQYF
TRBJ2-1 TRBV18 . . TGTGCCAGCTCACCACTACTAGATAACAATGAGCAGTTCTTC CASSPLLDNNEQFF
TRBJ2-2 TRBV9 . TRBD1 TGTGCCAGCAGCGCTTGGGACAGGGGGCCCGGGGAGCTGTTTTTT CASSAWDRGPGELFF
TRBJ1-5 TRBV20-1 . TRBD1 TGCAGTGCTAGTCCCGGGACAGGGAATCAGCCCCAGCATTTT CSASPGTGNQPQHF
TRBJ2-2 TRBV29-1 . . TGCAGCGTTGAGCCCATACAAAGAGGGACCGGGGAGCTGTTTTTT CSVEPIQRGTGELFF
TRBJ1-5 TRBV30 . . TGTGCCTGGAGTCCGGACAGTAGCAATCAGCCCCAGCATTTT CAWSPDSSNQPQHF
TRBJ2-1 TRBV7-7 once TRBD2 TGTGCTAGCAGCCCGTCCCCCCTAGCGGGAGGCGGCAATGAGCAGTTCTTC CASSPSPLAGGGNEQFF
TRBJ2-5 TRBV10-3 . . TGTGCCATCAGTGAAGGGAGCAACGGGCTGGAGACCCAGTACTTC CAISEGSNGLETQYF
TRBJ2-7 TRBV6-5 few . TGTGCCAGCAGTTACCAGGTAACATCCTACGAGCAGTACTTC CASSYQVTSYEQYF
TRBJ1-5 TRBV19 . TRBD1 TGTGCCAGTAGGGGTCTAGCCGGACAGGGAGGTCAGCCCCAGCATTTT CASRGLAGQGGQPQHF
TRBJ1-2 TRBV18 once TRBD1 TGTGCCAGCTCACCGGGGTTTCAACAGGGGTATGGCTACACCTTC CASSPGFQQGYGYTF
TRBJ2-5 TRBV5-4 . TRBD2 TGTGCCAGCAGCTTGGGACTAGCGGGGAAAGAGACCCAGTACTTC CASSLGLAGKETQYF
TRBJ1-5 TRBV2 . . TGTGCCAGCGGCAGGGGCGCGCGGAATCAGCCCCAGCATTTT CASGRGARNQPQHF
TRBJ1-2 TRBV19 . TRBD1 TGTGCCAGTTACGGGACAGGGGACTATGGCTACACCTTC CASYGTGDYGYTF
TRBJ2-7 TRBV5-6 once . TGTGCCAGCAGCTTAATTGGCAGGGCCTCAGGGGGGTACGAGCAGTACTTC CASSLIGRASGGYEQYF
TRBJ2-2 TRBV6-2/TRBV6-3 . TRBD1 TGTGCCAGCCGCCTCGGGACAGGGGCCAACACCGGGGAGCTGTTTTTT CASRLGTGANTGELFF
TRBJ1-2 TRBV29-1 . . TGCAGCGTTAGAGGCGTGGAGGATGGCTACACCTTC CSVRGVEDGYTF
TRBJ1-2 TRBV30 . TRBD1 TGTGCCTGGAGTAACCACGGACAGGGGAGATTCTATGGCTACACCTTC CAWSNHGQGRFYGYTF
TRBJ2-5 TRBV6-5 . TRBD1 TGTGCCAGCAGTTACTCGAGGTTGACAGGGGGTGCGACCCAGTACTTC CASSYSRLTGGATQYF
TRBJ1-1 TRBV5-4 few TRBD1 TGTGCCAGCAGCGCCCTCGACAGGGGTCGGAACACTGAAGCTTTCTTT CASSALDRGRNTEAFF
TRBJ2-3 TRBV28 . . TGTGCCAGCAGTTTATCCCCTACCTCTGCCACAGATACGCAGTATTTT CASSLSPTSATDTQYF
TRBJ2-7 TRBV10-3 . TRBD2 TGTGCCATCAGTGAGTCGGGGAGGGGATCCTACGAGCAGTACTTC CAISESGRGSYEQYF
TRBJ1-2 TRBV5-4 . . TGTGCCAGCACCGACGGGAGGAGGGGCTACACCTTC CASTDGRRGYTF
TRBJ2-7 TRBV7-9 . . TGTGCCAGCAGCTTAGCTGCACAGCTGGGCGAGCAGTACTTC CASSLAAQLGEQYF
TRBJ2-3 TRBV24-1 . TRBD2 TGTGCCACTCGTACGGGGATGTCCAGCGGGGGGCCGACAGATACGCAGTATTTT CATRTGMSSGGPTDTQYF
TRBJ2-1 TRBV6-5 . TRBD1 TGTGCCAGCAGCAGGGACAGAGGGTCCTACAATGAGCAGTTCTTC CASSRDRGSYNEQFF
TRBJ2-1 TRBV2 . TRBD1 TGTGCCAGCACTCGTCCCGGGACAGGTAGTAATGAGCAGTTCTTC CASTRPGTGSNEQFF
TRBJ2-4 TRBV28 once . TGTGCCAGCAGTACTCCTACGAACATTCAGTACTTC CASSTPTNIQYF
TRBJ2-7 TRBV9 once TRBD1 TGTGCCAGCAGCCCCCGGGACAGATCCTACGAGCAGTACTTC CASSPRDRSYEQYF
TRBJ1-6 TRBV5-6 . TRBD1 TGTGCCAGCAGCGACCGGGACAGGTCAACCTATAATTCACCCCTCCACTTT CASSDRDRSTYNSPLHF
TRBJ2-3 TRBV28 . TRBD1 TGTGCCAGCAGTTCTAAAGGACAGGGCTTAGATACGCAGTATTTT CASSSKGQGLDTQYF
TRBJ2-2 TRBV7-3 . . TGTGCCAGCAGCTCAGGATTGGTAAACCTCCAGATGAACACCGGGGAGCTGTTTTTT CASSSGLVNLQMNTGELFF
TRBJ1-1 TRBV6-2/TRBV6-3 . . TGTGCCAGCAGCCGAGAGAGTGAAGCTTTCTTT CASSRESEAFF
TRBJ2-2 TRBV3-1/TRBV3-2 . . TGTGCCAGCAGCCCCCGTCTAGTTAAAACTTCAAACACCGGGGAGCTGTTTTTT CASSPRLVKTSNTGELFF
TRBJ2-3 TRBV10-3 . . TGTGCCATCAGAGGTCAGGGCCTTAGCACAGATACGCAGTATTTT CAIRGQGLSTDTQYF
TRBJ2-7 TRBV11-2 . . TGTGCCAGCAGCTTAGGGACAGACTTATACGAGCAGTACTTC CASSLGTDLYEQYF
TRBJ2-3 TRBV4-1 . . TGCGCCAGCAGCCAAACAACGTCAGATACGCAGTATTTT CASSQTTSDTQYF
TRBJ1-3 TRBV5-5 once TRBD1 TGTGCCAGCAGCTTCCAGACAGGGGGATCTGGAAACACCATATATTTT CASSFQTGGSGNTIYF
TRBJ2-3 TRBV6-2/TRBV6-3 few TRBD2 TGTGCCAGCAGTTACTCTAGCGGGAGGGCCACAGATACGCAGTATTTT CASSYSSGRATDTQYF
TRBJ2-2 TRBV7-9 . . TGTGCCAGCAGCTTTGCGTTCGGGGACTCGCGGTCGAACACCGGGGAGCTGTTTTTT CASSFAFGDSRSNTGELFF
TRBJ2-1 TRBV3-1/TRBV3-2 . . TGTGCCAGCGGGTTGGAGTTGAATAACAATGAGCAGTTCTTC CASGLELNNNEQFF
TRBJ1-5 TRBV7-2 . . TGTGCCAGCAGCTTAGTGGGGGGACGCGGGAGCAATCAGCCCCAGCATTTT CASSLVGGRGSNQPQHF
TRBJ1-2 TRBV19 . . TGTGCCAGTACCCAGGCGCCCCAAGCTAACTATGGCTACACCTTC CASTQAPQANYGYTF
TRBJ1-1 TRBV28 . . TGTGCCAGCAGTCACATGAACACTGAAGCTTTCTTT CASSHMNTEAFF
TRBJ1-1 TRBV7-3 . . TGTGCCAGCAGCCCGGGACAAGGGAACACTGAAGCTTTCTTT CASSPGQGNTEAFF
TRBJ2-1 TRBV6-5 . . TGTGCCAGCAGCGATCGGGGGGCCTCCTACAATGAGCAGTTCTTC CASSDRGASYNEQFF
TRBJ2-2 TRBV14 . . TGTGCCAGCAGCCAAGACCCCGCAGGGTGGGACACCGGGGAGCTGTTTTTT CASSQDPAGWDTGELFF
TRBJ1-5 TRBV6-6 . . TGTGCCAGCAGTCCCTCGTACAGGGTTCATAGCAATCAGCCCCAGCATTTT CASSPSYRVHSNQPQHF
TRBJ2-4 TRBV5-8 . . TGTGCCAGCAGCTTGTTATATGGCACTATGGAAAACATTCAGTACTTC CASSLLYGTMENIQYF